This record covers a single T cell receptor beta chain. The CDR3 is 16 residues long. Germline values: CDR1 SGHVS, CDR2 FNYEAQ. This record comes from a study of T cell clusters in autoimmune cytopenias. TRB rearrangements were amplified by touch-down multiplex PCR with mixed TRB-A/B primers. Reprocessing the multiplex PCR reads, TCRdb reports a single entry for every CDR3 protein and omits DNA. The sample has 550 to 600 distinct CDR3 sequences. TRB amplification used 250 ng of peripheral blood genomic DNA. Another study also made use of these data, one on T cell repertoires in aging, cancer and after chemotherapy. That paper notes: The full dataset contained 8.5 million to 10 million TCR reads.

This rearrangement joins TRBV7-6 to TRBJ2-7; checking the TCRdb D call of TRBD1 is not possible without DNA. The TCR originated in a human donor with chronic lymphocytic leukemia. The sequencing input was peripheral blood. The CDR3 loop is CASSLEYSGRPYEQYF.